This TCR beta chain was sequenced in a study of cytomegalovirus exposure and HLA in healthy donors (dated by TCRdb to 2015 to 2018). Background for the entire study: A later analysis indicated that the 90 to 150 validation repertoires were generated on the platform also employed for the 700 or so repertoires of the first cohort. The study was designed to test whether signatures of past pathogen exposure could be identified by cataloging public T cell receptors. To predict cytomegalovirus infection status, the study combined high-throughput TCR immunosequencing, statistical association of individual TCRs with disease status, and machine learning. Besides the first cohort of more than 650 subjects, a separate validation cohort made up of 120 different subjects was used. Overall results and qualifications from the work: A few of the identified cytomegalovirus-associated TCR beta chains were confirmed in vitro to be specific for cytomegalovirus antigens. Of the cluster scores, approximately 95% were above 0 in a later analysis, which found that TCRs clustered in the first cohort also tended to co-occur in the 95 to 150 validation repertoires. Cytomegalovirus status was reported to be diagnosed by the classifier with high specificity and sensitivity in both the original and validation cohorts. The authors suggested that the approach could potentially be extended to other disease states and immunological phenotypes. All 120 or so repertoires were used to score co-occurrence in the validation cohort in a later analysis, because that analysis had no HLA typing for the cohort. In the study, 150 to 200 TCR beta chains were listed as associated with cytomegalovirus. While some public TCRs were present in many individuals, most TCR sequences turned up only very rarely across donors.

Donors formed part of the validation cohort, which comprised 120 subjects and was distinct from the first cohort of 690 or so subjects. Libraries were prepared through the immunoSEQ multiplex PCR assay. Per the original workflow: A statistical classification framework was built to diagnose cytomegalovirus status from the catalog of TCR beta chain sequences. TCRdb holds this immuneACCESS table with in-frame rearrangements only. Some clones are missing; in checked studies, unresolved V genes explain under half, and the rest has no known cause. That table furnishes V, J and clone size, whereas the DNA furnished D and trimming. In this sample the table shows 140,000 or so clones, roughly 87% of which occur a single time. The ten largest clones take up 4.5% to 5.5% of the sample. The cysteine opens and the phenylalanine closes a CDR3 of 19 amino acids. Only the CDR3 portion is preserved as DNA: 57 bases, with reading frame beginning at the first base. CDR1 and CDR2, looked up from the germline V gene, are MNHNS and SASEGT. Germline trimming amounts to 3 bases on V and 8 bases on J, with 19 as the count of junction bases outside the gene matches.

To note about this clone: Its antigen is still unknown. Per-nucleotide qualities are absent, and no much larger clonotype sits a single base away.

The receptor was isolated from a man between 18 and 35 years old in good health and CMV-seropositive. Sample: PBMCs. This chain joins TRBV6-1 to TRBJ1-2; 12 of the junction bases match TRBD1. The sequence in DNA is TGTGCCAGCAGTGACGGGGACTTCTTGGGGGGACAGGGGGCAGAAGGCTACACCTTC. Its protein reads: CASSDGDFLGGQGAEGYTF.